These T cell receptor beta chains were read from a single sample in a study of CD8 T cells in ankylosing spondylitis. One entry per CDR3 protein results from TCRdb running MiXCR on the 5' RACE reads. The sample holds roughly 240,000 distinct CDR3 sequences, 30% to 35% seen once. The sample taken for sequencing was blood, either unsorted or a sorted T cell fraction (not recorded which). Source of these receptors: a male donor with ankylosing spondylitis or in good health (not recorded which). Both conserved end residues are part of each CDR3. Fields, in order: V gene, D gene, J gene, clone size, CDR3 DNA, CDR3 protein. A D gene is named only where the DNA matches it firmly. The size field is filled for only some rows; it gives once, few, many or a size class.

>TRBV7-7|TRBD2|TRBJ2-5|few
TGTGCTAGCAGCTCCGGGATAGCGGGGGGGAATCAAGAGACCCAGTACTTC
CASSSGIAGGNQETQYF
>TRBV5-6|TRBD1|TRBJ2-3|.
TGTGCCAGCAGCGATCCAGGGGGCGCGGATACGCAGTATTTT
CASSDPGGADTQYF
>TRBV6-1|.|TRBJ1-2|.
TGTGCCAGCAGTCATAGACGAGGGGCTAACTATGGCTACACCTTC
CASSHRRGANYGYTF
>TRBV27|.|TRBJ2-3|once
TGTGCCAGCAGTTTATCGGTGTTAAGCTCCCCCACGGGGACTCGCCGAAGCACAGATACGCAGTATTTT
CASSLSVLSSPTGTRRSTDTQYF
>TRBV5-1|TRBD1|TRBJ1-4|.
TGCGCCAGCAGCATCGGGACAGGGGAAGAAAAACTGTTTTTT
CASSIGTGEEKLFF
>TRBV5-1|.|TRBJ2-7|few
TGCGCCAGCAGCTTGGGAGGGTCCGACTCCTACGAGCAGTACTTC
CASSLGGSDSYEQYF
>TRBV5-5|.|TRBJ2-7|.
TGTGCCAGCAGCTTGGCCGGGGCAGTCACCTCCTACGAGCAGTACTTC
CASSLAGAVTSYEQYF
>TRBV7-3|.|TRBJ1-1|few
TGTGCCAGCAGCCCCAGGCCTGGCACTGAAGCTTTCTTT
CASSPRPGTEAFF
>TRBV20-1|TRBD2|TRBJ2-7|.
TGCAGTGCTCGGAGTGGACTAGCGTACTACGAGCAGTACTTC
CSARSGLAYYEQYF
>TRBV5-6|.|TRBJ2-1|few
TGTGCCAGCAGGCCCGAACGGACAGTCAATGAGCAGTTCTTC
CASRPERTVNEQFF
>TRBV9|TRBD1|TRBJ2-2|few
TGTGCCAGCAGCGTAACAGGGGACACCGGGGAGCTGTTTTTT
CASSVTGDTGELFF
>TRBV5-1|.|TRBJ2-7|.
TGCGCCAGCAGCGGTACAGGGAGCAAGCAGTACTTC
CASSGTGSKQYF
>TRBV12-3/TRBV12-4|.|TRBJ2-7|.
TGTGCCAGCAGCCCCTCGTTGGACGAGCAGTACTTC
CASSPSLDEQYF
>TRBV28|.|TRBJ2-5|few
TGTGCCAGCATGGACAGTCAAGAGACCCAGTACTTC
CASMDSQETQYF
>TRBV10-3|TRBD1|TRBJ2-7|few
TGTGCCATCAGTACAGGGACAGGGGGCTACGAGCAGTACTTC
CAISTGTGGYEQYF
>TRBV7-7|.|TRBJ2-5|few
TGTGCTAGCAGCCCGACAGAACAAGAGACCCAGTACTTC
CASSPTEQETQYF
>TRBV6-5|.|TRBJ2-4|.
TGTGCCAGCAGTTCGGTGGGGGCAGGGGTATTAGCCAAAAACATTCAGTACTTC
CASSSVGAGVLAKNIQYF
>TRBV6-1|.|TRBJ2-3|.
TGTGCCAGCACCGCCGGCAGGGATGCAGATACGCAGTATTTT
CASTAGRDADTQYF
>TRBV12-3/TRBV12-4|TRBD1|TRBJ1-2|few
TGTGCCAGCAGCCCGGGACAGAGCACCATCTATGGCTACACCTTC
CASSPGQSTIYGYTF
>TRBV6-2/TRBV6-3|TRBD2|TRBJ2-1|.
TGTGCCAGCAGTGTGACTAGCGGGGGGTACAATGAGCAGTTATTC
CASSVTSGGYNEQLF
>TRBV20-1|.|TRBJ2-2|few
TGCAGTGCTAGAGATGGTTCAAGGGGCAACACCGGGGAGCTGTTTTTT
CSARDGSRGNTGELFF
>TRBV15|.|TRBJ1-4|many
TGTGCCACCAGCTTGACGGGGGCTCTCACTAATGAAAAACTGTTTTTT
CATSLTGALTNEKLFF
>TRBV6-5|TRBD2|TRBJ2-3|.
TGTGCCAGCAGTTCCCTCCAAAGCGGGGGGGCAGATACGCAGTATTTT
CASSSLQSGGADTQYF
>TRBV12-3/TRBV12-4|TRBD2|TRBJ2-1|.
TGTGCCAGCAGTTACCCGACTAGCGGGGGGACCAGCTCCTACAATGAGCAGTTCTTC
CASSYPTSGGTSSYNEQFF
>TRBV4-1|TRBD1|TRBJ2-7|few
TGCGCCAGCAGCTGGACAGGGGGAACCTACGAGCAGTACTTC
CASSWTGGTYEQYF
>TRBV25-1|.|TRBJ2-5|.
TGTGCCAGCAAGATGATAGGGCAGGGAGAGACCCAGTACTTC
CASKMIGQGETQYF
>TRBV29-1|.|TRBJ2-1|few
TGCAGCGGAATAGAACAGGGTACTATTCAGTTCTTC
CSGIEQGTIQFF
>TRBV20-1|.|TRBJ2-1|.
TGCAGTGCTAGTTTCCTTAGCAATGACCAGTTCTTC
CSASFLSNDQFF
>TRBV9|TRBD1|TRBJ1-6|.
TGTGCCAGCAGCGTAGAATCAGGGGGCGGTAATTCACCCCTCCACTTT
CASSVESGGGNSPLHF
>TRBV6-1|TRBD1|TRBJ1-1|many
TGTGCCAGCACCCCCGGGACAGGGGACACTGAAGCTTTCTTT
CASTPGTGDTEAFF
>TRBV20-1|TRBD1|TRBJ1-1|few
TGCAGTGCTAGATGGACAGGGGGCGACACTGAAGCTTTCTTT
CSARWTGGDTEAFF
>TRBV15|TRBD2|TRBJ2-5|.
TGTGCCACCAGCAGATCAATAGCGGGGGGACCCCGAGAGACCCAGTACTTC
CATSRSIAGGPRETQYF
>TRBV11-2|TRBD2|TRBJ2-5|.
TGTGCCAGCAGCTTATCCCTAGCGGGGTGGCAAGAGACCCAGTACTTC
CASSLSLAGWQETQYF
>TRBV7-2|.|TRBJ2-3|.
TGTGCCAGCAGCTTAGTCGGCCGCACAGATACGCAGTATTTT
CASSLVGRTDTQYF
>TRBV29-1|TRBD2|TRBJ2-3|.
TGCAGCGTTGAAGGGACTAGCGGGGGCACGCAGTATTTT
CSVEGTSGGTQYF
>TRBV6-5|TRBD1|TRBJ1-1|.
TGTGCCAGCAGGCAGGGACAGGAAGCTTTCTTT
CASRQGQEAFF
>TRBV12-3/TRBV12-4|.|TRBJ2-3|.
TGTGCCAGCAGCCAAGGAGGGGGCCTCTGGGATACGCAGTATTTT
CASSQGGGLWDTQYF
>TRBV20-1|.|TRBJ1-6|few
TGCAGTGCTAGCAGGTCCCTCCACTTT
CSASRSLHF
>TRBV12-3/TRBV12-4|.|TRBJ2-3|many
TGTGCCAGCAGTCGAACACACACAGATACGCAGTATTTT
CASSRTHTDTQYF
>TRBV6-5|.|TRBJ1-1|.
TGTGCCAGCAGTTACTCTGCACTGAACACTGAAGCTTTCTTT
CASSYSALNTEAFF
>TRBV5-5|TRBD1|TRBJ2-4|.
TGTGCCAGCAGCTGGGGACAGGGTCAATACTCATTTCAGTACTTC
CASSWGQGQYSFQYF
>TRBV2|.|TRBJ1-6|few
TGTGCCAGCGGTAGGGAACTGGAGAATTCACCCCTCCACTTT
CASGRELENSPLHF
>TRBV28|TRBD2|TRBJ2-3|.
TGTGCCAGCAGTTTTACGGGGGGAAGCACAGATACGCAGTATTTT
CASSFTGGSTDTQYF
>TRBV30|.|TRBJ2-2|.
TGTGCCTGGAGTATTCGCGGGGAGCTGTTTTTT
CAWSIRGELFF
>TRBV20-1|.|TRBJ2-1|.
TGCAGTGCTCTCAAGGGGACAACGCAGATTTACAATGAGCAGTTCTTC
CSALKGTTQIYNEQFF
>TRBV5-5|.|TRBJ1-5|.
TGTGCCAGCAGCTTGGCCCCGGGCCATAATCAGCCCCAGCATTTT
CASSLAPGHNQPQHF
>TRBV5-1|TRBD1|TRBJ2-3|.
TGCGCCAGCAGCCTATGGACAGGCCCAGATACGCAGTATTTT
CASSLWTGPDTQYF
>TRBV7-2|TRBD1|TRBJ1-5|few
TGTGCCAGCAGCGTACGGACAGGGGTGGGTCAGCCCCAGCATTTT
CASSVRTGVGQPQHF
>TRBV6-6|.|TRBJ1-1|.
TGTGCCAGCCGGGGATTCATGAACACTGAAGCTTTCTTT
CASRGFMNTEAFF
>TRBV20-1|.|TRBJ2-7|few
TGCAGTGCCGGACCGATAGCGAACCACCCCCAGTCGAACGAGCAGTACTTC
CSAGPIANHPQSNEQYF
>TRBV6-5|TRBD1|TRBJ1-6|few
TGTGCCAGCAGTTCCCCCGGACAGGGCTATAATTCACCCCTCCACTTT
CASSSPGQGYNSPLHF
>TRBV5-5|.|TRBJ2-1|many
TGTGCCAGCAGCTTGGGGGGCCGGAGCTCCTACAATGAGCAGTTCTTC
CASSLGGRSSYNEQFF
>TRBV29-1|TRBD2|TRBJ2-3|.
TGCAGCGTGAGCCGGGGGGTGGGGAGAGATACGCAGTATTTT
CSVSRGVGRDTQYF